A selection of T cell receptor beta chains follows, all from one sample in a study of cytomegalovirus exposure and HLA in healthy donors. Only in-frame clones appear in the TCRdb table, and some are missing; sequencing was by immunoSEQ multiplex PCR. The table has just over 80,000 clones, roughly 96% seen once; the top ten hold 1.3%. What was sequenced was PBMCs. These receptors were obtained from a woman aged 18-29 years in good health and CMV-seronegative. Both conserved end residues are part of each CDR3. D genes are given only for firm matches. A row's size may be missing; if present it is once, few, many or a size class.

D	V	J	size	CDR3	DNA
TRBD2	TRBV10-1	TRBJ2-7	NA	CASSEGTSGRGRYEQYF	TGCGCCAGCAGTGAGGGGACTAGCGGGAGAGGAAGGTACGAGCAGTACTTC
NA	TRBV5-1	TRBJ1-6	NA	CASSSQGSYNSPLHF	TGCGCCAGCAGCTCACAGGGCTCCTATAATTCACCCCTCCACTTT
TRBD2	TRBV27	TRBJ2-7	once	CASSPGLAGVEQYF	TGTGCCAGCAGTCCAGGACTAGCGGGAGTTGAGCAGTACTTC
NA	TRBV6-5	TRBJ2-7	NA	CASRGGALSYEQYF	TGTGCCAGCAGGGGGGGAGCGCTCTCCTACGAGCAGTACTTC
NA	TRBV27	TRBJ2-6	NA	CASTGSGANVLTF	TGTGCCAGCACCGGTTCTGGGGCCAACGTCCTGACTTTC
NA	TRBV15	TRBJ2-7	NA	CATSRDPHSEQYF	TGTGCCACCAGCAGAGATCCACACAGCGAGCAGTACTTC
NA	TRBV14	TRBJ1-2	once	CASSLQGFGYTF	TGTGCCAGCAGCTTACAGGGATTTGGCTACACCTTC
TRBD1	TRBV13	TRBJ1-3	NA	CASSVQGNTIYF	TGTGCCAGCAGCGTACAGGGGAACACCATATATTTT
NA	TRBV6-5	TRBJ2-7	NA	CASSFSPSMTYEQYF	TGTGCCAGCAGTTTCAGTCCTAGCATGACCTACGAGCAGTACTTC
TRBD1	TRBV7-9	TRBJ2-5	NA	CASSERQGSNRETQYF	TGTGCCAGCAGCGAAAGACAGGGGTCTAATCGGGAGACCCAGTACTTC
TRBD1	TRBV5-1	TRBJ2-1	NA	CASSAGGKTGGRDNEQFF	TGCGCCAGCAGCGCAGGGGGGAAGACAGGGGGACGCGACAATGAGCAGTTCTTC
NA	TRBV10-2	TRBJ2-2	NA	CATDWGATGELFF	TGCGCCACCGATTGGGGAGCGACCGGGGAGCTGTTTTTT
TRBD2	TRBV19	TRBJ2-7	once	CASSLGGVVYEQYF	TGTGCCAGTAGTCTGGGAGGGGTCGTCTACGAGCAGTACTTC
TRBD1	TRBV7-9	TRBJ1-1	NA	CASSDREYWELNTEAFF	TGTGCCAGCAGCGACAGGGAGTACTGGGAGTTGAACACTGAAGCTTTCTTT
TRBD2	TRBV10-1	TRBJ2-5	few	CASSEGIAGAQYF	TGCGCCAGCAGTGAGGGTATAGCGGGAGCCCAGTACTTC
TRBD1	TRBV7-9	TRBJ1-2	NA	CASSLVETGLYGYTF	TGTGCCAGCAGCTTAGTAGAGACAGGGCTCTATGGCTACACCTTC
NA	TRBV28	TRBJ1-1	NA	CASSFTLGRGTEAFF	TGTGCCAGCAGTTTTACGCTGGGGAGGGGCACTGAAGCTTTCTTT
TRBD2	TRBV13	TRBJ2-2	NA	CATPKPQREGPRTGELFF	TGTGCCACCCCGAAGCCTCAGCGGGAGGGCCCTAGGACCGGGGAGCTGTTTTTT
NA	TRBV7-9	TRBJ2-7	NA	CASSAPRGGYEQYF	TGTGCCAGCAGCGCTCCCCGAGGTGGGTACGAGCAGTACTTC
NA	TRBV29-1	TRBJ1-1	NA	CSVVGGQWMNTEAFF	TGCAGCGTTGTGGGGGGGCAGTGGATGAACACTGAAGCTTTCTTT
NA	TRBV18	TRBJ1-2	NA	CASSPLGGLHYGYTF	TGTGCCAGCTCACCACTCGGGGGGCTTCACTATGGCTACACCTTC
NA	TRBV5-6	TRBJ1-3	NA	CASSLGRSGNTIYF	TGTGCCAGCAGCTTAGGGAGGTCTGGAAACACCATATATTTT
NA	TRBV27	TRBJ1-1	NA	CASRPQSSIPSITEAFF	TGTGCCAGCAGACCACAGTCGTCAATTCCGTCTATCACTGAAGCTTTCTTT
TRBD1	TRBV18	TRBJ2-7	NA	CASSPGQGAQGEQYF	TGTGCCAGCTCACCCGGACAGGGAGCGCAGGGCGAGCAGTACTTC
NA	TRBV5-1	TRBJ2-7	NA	CASSPAPGLGEQYF	TGCGCCAGCAGCCCCGCCCCTGGGCTTGGGGAGCAGTACTTC
NA	TRBV28	TRBJ1-6	NA	CASSSLRVEGSYNSPLHF	TGTGCCAGCAGTTCTCTTCGGGTCGAGGGCTCCTATAATTCACCCCTCCACTTT
TRBD1	TRBV6-5	TRBJ2-1	NA	CASSPPGQGRNEQFF	TGTGCCAGCAGTCCTCCGGGACAGGGTAGGAATGAGCAGTTCTTC
TRBD2	TRBV2	TRBJ2-1	NA	CASSGRTSRSYNEQFF	TGTGCCAGCAGCGGGCGGACTAGTCGGAGCTACAATGAGCAGTTCTTC
TRBD2	TRBV5-5	TRBJ2-3	once	CASSLELRGAGTQYF	TGTGCCAGCAGCTTGGAATTGCGGGGGGCTGGTACGCAGTATTTT
TRBD2	TRBV19	TRBJ2-7	once	CASSISGLAGGTSYEQYF	TGTGCCAGTAGTATATCGGGACTAGCGGGAGGTACATCCTACGAGCAGTACTTC
NA	TRBV5-1	TRBJ2-5	NA	CASSFRGETQYF	TGCGCCAGCAGCTTCAGGGGAGAGACCCAGTACTTC
TRBD2	TRBV7-9	TRBJ2-2	NA	CASSVTSGNTGELFF	TGTGCCAGCAGCGTGACTAGCGGGAACACCGGGGAGCTGTTTTTT
NA	TRBV18	TRBJ2-4	NA	CASRLRGLAKNIQYF	TGTGCCAGCCGGCTGCGGGGTCTAGCCAAAAACATTCAGTACTTC
TRBD1	TRBV18	TRBJ2-7	once	CASSPQGTGFHEQYF	TGTGCCAGCTCACCACAGGGGACAGGCTTCCACGAGCAGTACTTC
NA	TRBV5-1	TRBJ2-4	NA	CASSLSRTMTGLAKNIQYF	TGCGCCAGCAGCTTGTCCCGTACCATGACAGGTCTAGCCAAAAACATTCAGTACTTC
TRBD2	TRBV18	TRBJ2-1	NA	CASSPPLAGRGNEQFF	TGTGCCAGCTCACCACCTCTAGCGGGGAGGGGCAATGAGCAGTTCTTC
TRBD2	TRBV5-4	TRBJ2-1	NA	CASSLAGGRYNEQFF	TGTGCCAGCAGCTTAGCGGGAGGTCGCTACAATGAGCAGTTCTTC
NA	TRBV7-9	TRBJ1-1	NA	CASSLDVGAEAFF	TGTGCCAGCAGCTTAGACGTGGGAGCCGAAGCTTTCTTT
TRBD2	TRBV7-6	TRBJ2-7	NA	CASSYLAGTTYEQYF	TGTGCCAGCAGCTACCTAGCGGGGACTACCTACGAGCAGTACTTC
TRBD1	TRBV5-4	TRBJ2-2	NA	CASSLGTGGTTGELFF	TGTGCCAGCAGCTTAGGGACAGGGGGTACCACCGGGGAGCTGTTTTTT
TRBD1	TRBV5-1	TRBJ2-3	NA	CASSFSGGEADTQYF	TGCGCCAGCAGCTTCTCAGGGGGTGAGGCAGATACGCAGTATTTT
NA	TRBV15	TRBJ1-2	NA	CATSTPKTMNYGYTF	TGTGCCACCAGCACACCTAAGACAATGAACTATGGCTACACCTTC
NA	TRBV6-5	TRBJ1-3	once	CASSYSSSGNTIYF	TGTGCCAGCAGTTACTCGAGCTCTGGAAACACCATATATTTT
TRBD1	TRBV6-5	TRBJ1-1	NA	CASRMTGWNTEAFF	TGTGCCAGCAGGATGACAGGGTGGAACACTGAAGCTTTCTTT
NA	TRBV11-2	TRBJ2-7	NA	CASSLAYARIYEQYF	TGTGCCAGCAGCTTAGCCTACGCTAGAATCTACGAGCAGTACTTC
NA	TRBV6-5	TRBJ1-2	NA	CASRHTGPSGYTF	TGTGCCAGCAGACACACAGGACCCTCTGGCTACACCTTC
TRBD2	TRBV28	TRBJ2-6	once	CASSLPPSGRFSGANVLTF	TGTGCCAGCAGTTTACCCCCTAGCGGGAGGTTCTCTGGGGCCAACGTCCTGACTTTC
NA	TRBV5-1	TRBJ2-1	NA	CASSLRGWDFINEQFF	TGCGCCAGCAGCCTTAGGGGTTGGGACTTTATAAATGAGCAGTTCTTC
NA	TRBV6-5	TRBJ2-5	NA	CASSSPSGLSRDPYF	TGTGCCAGCAGCTCCCCCAGTGGTTTGTCGCGGGACCCGTACTTC
NA	TRBV18	TRBJ1-2	NA	CASSPAQRYGYTF	TGTGCCAGCTCACCGGCGCAGCGGTATGGCTACACCTTC
TRBD2	TRBV28	TRBJ2-1	once	CASSFFLAGNNEQFF	TGTGCCAGCAGTTTCTTCCTAGCGGGGAACAATGAGCAGTTCTTC
TRBD2	TRBV5-4	TRBJ2-1	NA	CASSPGGTSGYNEQFF	TGTGCCAGCAGCCCCGGGGGGACTAGCGGCTACAATGAGCAGTTCTTC
NA	TRBV18	TRBJ2-3	NA	CASSPRRSGTDTQYF	TGTGCCAGCTCACCGAGGAGGTCTGGCACAGATACGCAGTATTTT
TRBD1	TRBV7-6	TRBJ2-7	NA	CASSLGQGAVEQYF	TGTGCCAGCAGCCTGGGACAGGGGGCCGTCGAGCAGTACTTC
TRBD1	TRBV5-5	TRBJ1-5	NA	CASSRTGDANSNQPQHF	TGTGCCAGCAGCCGGACAGGGGATGCGAACAGCAATCAGCCCCAGCATTTT